This T cell receptor beta chain originates from a study of T-cell reconstitution after alpha-beta-depleted transplantation in children. The TCRbeta library incorporated unique molecular identifiers. MiXCR, applied by TCRdb to the PCR reads, yields one record per CDR3 protein. The repertoire holds hundreds of thousands of distinct CDR3 sequences, more than 10% seen once, with 2% to 3% in the top ten. This clonotype occurred many times. Per germline, CDR1 SNHLY and CDR2 FYNNEI. This CDR3 is 14 amino acids long. Germline trimming cut 11 bases from V and 8 bases from J; bases unmatched to any gene: 12. The chain links TRBV2 to TRBJ2-1, with 10 bases that match TRBD2. The clonotype was recovered from a human donor who donated a stem cell graft to a child with acute lymphoblastic leukemia. Specimen: PBMCs from the stem cell graft donor, collected from the stem cell graft. CDR3 protein: CAVPRASGSYEQFF. CDR3 coding DNA: TGTGCCGTTCCACGAGCTAGCGGGAGTTATGAGCAGTTCTTC.